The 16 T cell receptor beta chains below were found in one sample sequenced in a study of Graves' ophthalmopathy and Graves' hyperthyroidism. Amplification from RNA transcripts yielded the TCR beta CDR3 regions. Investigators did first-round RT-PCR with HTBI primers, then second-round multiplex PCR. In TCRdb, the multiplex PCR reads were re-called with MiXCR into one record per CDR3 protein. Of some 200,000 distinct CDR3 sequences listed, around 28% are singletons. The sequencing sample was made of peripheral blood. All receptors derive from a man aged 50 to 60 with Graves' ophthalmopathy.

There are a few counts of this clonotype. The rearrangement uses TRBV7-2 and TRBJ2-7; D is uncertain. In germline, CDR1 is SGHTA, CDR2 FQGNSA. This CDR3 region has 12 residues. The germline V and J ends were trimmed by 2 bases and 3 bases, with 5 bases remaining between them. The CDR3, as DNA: TGTGCCAGCAGCTTACGACACTACGAGCAGTACTTC. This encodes CASSLRHYEQYF.

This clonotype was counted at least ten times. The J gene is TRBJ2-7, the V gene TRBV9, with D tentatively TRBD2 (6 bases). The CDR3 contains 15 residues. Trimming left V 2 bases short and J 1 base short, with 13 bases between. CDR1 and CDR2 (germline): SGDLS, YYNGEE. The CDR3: CASSVGGMNSYEQYF. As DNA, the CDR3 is TGTGCCAGCAGCGTGGGCGGGATGAATTCCTACGAGCAGTACTTC.

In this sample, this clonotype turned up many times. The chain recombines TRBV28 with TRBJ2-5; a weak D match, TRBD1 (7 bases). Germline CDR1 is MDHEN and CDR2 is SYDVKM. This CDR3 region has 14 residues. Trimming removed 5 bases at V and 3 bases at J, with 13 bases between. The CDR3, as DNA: TGTGCCAGCAGTCGGGGGACAGCGAAAGAGACCCAGTACTTC. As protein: CASSRGTAKETQYF.

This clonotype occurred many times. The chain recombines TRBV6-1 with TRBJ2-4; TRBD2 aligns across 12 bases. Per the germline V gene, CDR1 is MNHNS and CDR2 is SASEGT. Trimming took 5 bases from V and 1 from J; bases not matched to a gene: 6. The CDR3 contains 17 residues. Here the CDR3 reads CASSTTSGRRAKNIQYF. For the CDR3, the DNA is TGTGCCAGCAGTACCACTAGCGGGAGGAGGGCCAAAAACATTCAGTACTTC.

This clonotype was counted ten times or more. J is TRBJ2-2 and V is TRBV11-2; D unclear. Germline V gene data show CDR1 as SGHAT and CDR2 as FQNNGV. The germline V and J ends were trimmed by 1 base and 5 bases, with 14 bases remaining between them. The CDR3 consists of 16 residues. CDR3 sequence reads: CASSLGRNPRTGELFF. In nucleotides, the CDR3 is TGTGCCAGCAGCTTAGGTCGGAACCCGAGGACCGGGGAGCTGTTTTTT.

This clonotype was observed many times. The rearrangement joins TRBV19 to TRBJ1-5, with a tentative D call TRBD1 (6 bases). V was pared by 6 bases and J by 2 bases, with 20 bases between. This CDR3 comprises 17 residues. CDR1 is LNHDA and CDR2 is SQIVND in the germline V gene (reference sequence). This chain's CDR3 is CASSLRGGPRGNQPQHF. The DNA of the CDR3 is TGTGCCAGTAGCCTCCGGGGGGGGCCCCGGGGCAATCAGCCCCAGCATTTT.

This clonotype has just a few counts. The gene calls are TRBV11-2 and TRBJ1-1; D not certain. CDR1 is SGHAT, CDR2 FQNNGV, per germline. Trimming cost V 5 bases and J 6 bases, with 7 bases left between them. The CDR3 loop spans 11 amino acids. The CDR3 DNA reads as TGTGCCAGCAGCCCCGGATCTGAAGCTTTCTTT. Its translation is CASSPGSEAFF.

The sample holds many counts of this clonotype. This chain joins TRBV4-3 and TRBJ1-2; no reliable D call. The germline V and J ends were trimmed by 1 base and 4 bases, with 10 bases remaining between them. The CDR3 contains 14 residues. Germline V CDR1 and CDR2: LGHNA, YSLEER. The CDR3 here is CASSQASEGYGYTF. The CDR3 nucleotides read TGCGCCAGCAGCCAAGCCTCGGAAGGCTATGGCTACACCTTC.

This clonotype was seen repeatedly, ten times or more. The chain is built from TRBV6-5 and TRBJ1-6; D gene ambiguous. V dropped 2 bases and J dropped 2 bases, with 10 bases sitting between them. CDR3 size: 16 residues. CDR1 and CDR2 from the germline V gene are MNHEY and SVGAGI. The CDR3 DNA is TGTGCCAGCAGTTACACGGGTAGCACCTATAATTCACCCCTCCACTTT. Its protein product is CASSYTGSTYNSPLHF.

For the CDR3, the DNA is TGTGCCAGCAGTATAGGGACAACCTCTGGAAACACCATATATTTT. Translated, it gives CASSIGTTSGNTIYF. The chain couples TRBV6-1 to TRBJ1-3; weak D call: TRBD1 (6 bases). The germline V and J ends were trimmed by 5 bases and 0 bases, with 11 bases remaining between them. Per the germline V gene, CDR1 is MNHNS and CDR2 is SASEGT. The CDR3 is 15 amino acids.

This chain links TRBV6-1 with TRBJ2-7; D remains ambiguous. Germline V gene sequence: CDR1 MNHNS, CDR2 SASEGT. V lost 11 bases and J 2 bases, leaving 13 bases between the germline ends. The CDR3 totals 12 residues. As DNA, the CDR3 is TGTGCCGCTTTTAGGTCCACCTACGAGCAGTACTTC. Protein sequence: CAAFRSTYEQYF.

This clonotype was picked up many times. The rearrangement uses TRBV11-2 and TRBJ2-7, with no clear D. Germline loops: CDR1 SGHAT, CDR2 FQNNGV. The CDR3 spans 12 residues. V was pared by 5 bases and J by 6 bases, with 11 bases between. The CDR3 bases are TGTGCCAGCAGCCGAACACGGCCCGAGCAGTACTTC. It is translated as CASSRTRPEQYF.

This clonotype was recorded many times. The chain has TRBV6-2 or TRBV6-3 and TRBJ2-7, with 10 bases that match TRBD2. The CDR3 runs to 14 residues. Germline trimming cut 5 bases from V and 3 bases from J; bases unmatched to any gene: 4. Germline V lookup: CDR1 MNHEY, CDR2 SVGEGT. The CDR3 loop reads CASSGLAESYEQYF. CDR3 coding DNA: TGTGCCAGCAGTGGACTAGCGGAAAGCTACGAGCAGTACTTC.

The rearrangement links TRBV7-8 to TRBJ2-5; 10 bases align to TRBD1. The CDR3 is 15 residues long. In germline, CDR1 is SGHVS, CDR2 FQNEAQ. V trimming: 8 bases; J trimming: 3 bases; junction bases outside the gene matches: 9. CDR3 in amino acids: CASGPPGTGEETQYF. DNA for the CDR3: TGTGCCAGCGGACCCCCCGGGACAGGGGAAGAGACCCAGTACTTC. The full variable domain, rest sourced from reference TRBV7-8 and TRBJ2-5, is GAGVSQSPRYKVAKRGQDVALRCDPISGHVSLFWYQQALGQGPEFLTYFQNEAQLDKSGLPSDRFFAERPEGSVSTLKIQRTQQEDSAVYLCASGPPGTGEETQYFGPGTRLLVL.

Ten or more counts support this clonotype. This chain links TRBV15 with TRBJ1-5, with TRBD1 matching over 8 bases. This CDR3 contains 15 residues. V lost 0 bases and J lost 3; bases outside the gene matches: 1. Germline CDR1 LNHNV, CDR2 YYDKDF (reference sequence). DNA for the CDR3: TGTGCCACCAGCAGAGACAGGGGGCTCAATCAGCCCCAGCATTTT. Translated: CATSRDRGLNQPQHF. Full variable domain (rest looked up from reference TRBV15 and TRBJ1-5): DAMVIQNPRYQVTQFGKPVTLSCSQTLNHNVMYWYQQKSSQAPKLLFHYYDKDFNNEADTPDNFQSRRPNTSFCFLDIRSPGLGDTAMYLCATSRDRGLNQPQHFGDGTRLSIL.

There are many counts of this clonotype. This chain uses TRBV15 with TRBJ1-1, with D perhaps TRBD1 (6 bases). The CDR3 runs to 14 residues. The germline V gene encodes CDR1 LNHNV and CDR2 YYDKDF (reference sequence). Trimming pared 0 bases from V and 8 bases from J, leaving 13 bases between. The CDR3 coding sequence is TGTGCCACCAGCAGAGATCGTCGGGGGGCGGAAGCTTTCTTT. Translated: CATSRDRRGAEAFF.